These T cell receptor beta chains were read from a single sample in a study of control samples from healthy donors and cancer patients. Sequencing was performed with immunoSEQ multiplex PCR; in TCRdb, only in-frame clones are kept and a portion is missing. This sample has 100,000 to 150,000 clones; under 95% occur once, and the top ten carry approximately 9%. Sequencing was carried out using blood. All receptors come from a young man in good health. CDR3s include the opening cysteine and the closing phenylalanine or tryptophan. Where a row states a size, it is once, few, many or the class of an expanded clone; other rows omit it.

clone_size: .
v_call: TRBV5-1
cdr3_aa: CASSRQGKVVGTEAFF

clone_size: once
v_call: TRBV6-5
cdr3_aa: CASVRGHRSYNEQFF

clone_size: .
v_call: TRBV7-2
cdr3_aa: CASSLVGTSGYNEQFF

clone_size: .
v_call: TRBV5-6
cdr3_aa: CASSLAEGSSYGYTF

clone_size: .
v_call: TRBV5-1
cdr3_aa: CASSLSTVSGNTIYF

clone_size: .
v_call: TRBV11-2
cdr3_aa: CASSIGLTLTDTQYF

clone_size: .
v_call: TRBV2
cdr3_aa: CASRPAGTSEDEQFF

clone_size: .
v_call: TRBV5-1
cdr3_aa: CASSDSDYGYTF

clone_size: .
v_call: TRBV7-8
cdr3_aa: CASSLGIDRGSWNTEAFF

clone_size: .
v_call: TRBV14
cdr3_aa: CASSRDKTYGYTF

clone_size: once
v_call: TRBV2
cdr3_aa: CASSGQFYEQYF

clone_size: .
v_call: TRBV6-5
cdr3_aa: CASSWDRWTEAFF

clone_size: .
v_call: TRBV30
cdr3_aa: CAWRLTDTDTQYF

clone_size: .
v_call: TRBV9
cdr3_aa: CASSSRTGEETQYF

clone_size: .
v_call: TRBV5-4
cdr3_aa: CASSFPQGLTSTDTQYF

clone_size: .
v_call: TRBV11-3
cdr3_aa: CASSPGTAEQYF

clone_size: .
v_call: TRBV14
cdr3_aa: CASSQDYRLAGPYEQYF

clone_size: .
v_call: TRBV11-3
cdr3_aa: CASSRRDGQETQYF

clone_size: .
v_call: TRBV5-1
cdr3_aa: CASSLLAGTGELFF

clone_size: .
v_call: TRBV4-2
cdr3_aa: CASSHRLAGGPGETQYF

clone_size: .
v_call: TRBV5-1
cdr3_aa: CASSLGGTGELFF

clone_size: .
v_call: TRBV7-2
cdr3_aa: CASSPGRGNTIYF

clone_size: .
v_call: TRBV10-3
cdr3_aa: CAISESERGDTDTQYF

clone_size: .
v_call: TRBV5-5
cdr3_aa: CARAGTPSEQFF

clone_size: .
v_call: TRBV15
cdr3_aa: CATSRDGHTIYF

clone_size: .
v_call: TRBV21-1
cdr3_aa: CANTAVYYEQYF

clone_size: few
v_call: TRBV2
cdr3_aa: CATGQGISQPQHF